One and the same sample provided the 23 T cell receptor beta chains below, sequenced in a study of T-cell memory formation after mild COVID-19. One entry per CDR3 protein, called by TCRdb with MiXCR from the 5' RACE reads. The repertoire holds around 340,000 distinct CDR3 sequences, with roughly 13% as singletons. Sequenced sample: PBMCs or a T cell subset sorted from them (not recorded which). These receptors were collected from a man aged 18 to 30 who had mild COVID-19 (a few samples of this study predate the infection). Cell type and time point are not known.

A few counts support this clonotype. This sequence joins TRBV4-3 and TRBJ2-3; 10 nucleotides agree with TRBD2. Trimming at V came to 1 base and at J to 2 bases, leaving 9 bases not matched to a gene. The CDR3 is made up of 18 amino acids. Looked up from germline, CDR1 is LGHNA and CDR2 is YSLEER. CDR3 bases: TGCGCCAGCAGCCAAGCCATTTTAGCGGGAGGCGACACAGATACGCAGTATTTT. Protein: CASSQAILAGGDTDTQYF.

The genes are TRBV20-1 and TRBJ1-2; D is perhaps TRBD1 (6 bases). CDR3 length equals 13 residues. The V gene lost 0 bases and the J gene lost 8 bases, with 13 bases spanning the gap. Germline values: CDR1 DFQATT, CDR2 SNEGSKA (reference sequence). DNA of the CDR3: TGCAGTGCTAGAGATACAGGGACTCACGGCTACACCTTC. Amino acid sequence: CSARDTGTHGYTF.

In this sample, this clonotype turned up many times. The chain links TRBV5-1 to TRBJ2-1; no clear D gene. Trimming removed 7 bases from V and 7 bases from J, with 15 bases in between. In germline, CDR1 is SGHRS, CDR2 YFSETQ. This CDR3 has 13 amino acids. In nucleotides, the CDR3 is TGCGCCAGCGGCCAAAGTGACGTGAATGAGCAGTTCTTC. It codes for CASGQSDVNEQFF.

The chain employs TRBV6-5 and TRBJ2-7; 7 nucleotides line up with TRBD1. CDR1 is MNHEY, CDR2 SVGAGI, per germline. V lost 5 bases to trimming and J lost 9 bases; unmatched junction nucleotides: 16. The CDR3 sequence is 15 residues long. DNA for the CDR3: TGTGCCAGCAGTCAAAGACAGGGTGCTCTATCGGGGCAGTACTTC. Translated, it gives CASSQRQGALSGQYF.

In its sample, this clonotype was seen a few times. The chain carries TRBV7-9 and TRBJ2-2, with D tentatively TRBD1 (5 bases). The germline V and J ends were trimmed by 2 bases and 1 base, with 8 bases remaining between them. Germline lookup yields CDR1 SEHNR and CDR2 FQNEAQ (reference sequence). CDR3 length: 15 amino acids. The CDR3 DNA reads TGTGCCAGCAGCTTACGCAGGGTGAACACCGGGGAGCTGTTTTTT. Translation gives CASSLRRVNTGELFF.

This clonotype turned up a few times. This rearrangement joins TRBV6-6 to TRBJ1-1; TRBD1 matches at 11 bases. V trimming: 7 bases; J trimming: 6 bases; junction bases outside the gene matches: 7. The CDR3 totals 14 residues. Germline lookup yields CDR1 MNHNY and CDR2 SVGAGI (reference sequence). Written as DNA, the CDR3 is TGTGCCAGCATCCGGACAGGGGGCTTACCTGAAGCTTTCTTT. This sequence encodes CASIRTGGLPEAFF.

This chain uses TRBV10-3 with TRBJ2-3, with D possibly matching TRBD2 (6 bases). Deletions cut 3 bases from V and 2 bases from J, with 12 bases between. The CDR3 sequence is 15 residues long. Germline values: CDR1 ENHRY, CDR2 SYGVKD. In DNA form, the CDR3 reads TGTGCCATCAGTGATCCGTGGGGGGTCACAGATACGCAGTATTTT. This encodes CAISDPWGVTDTQYF.

This clonotype has more than one count but fewer than ten. V usage is TRBV29-1 and J usage is TRBJ2-7; either TRBD1 or TRBD2 may fit D (5 bases each). The CDR3 is made up of 14 amino acids. Germline values: CDR1 SQVTM, CDR2 ANQGSEA. Trimming cost V 0 bases and J 7 bases, with 16 bases left between them. The CDR3 region is CSVEEQDLRREQYF. CDR3 coding DNA: TGCAGCGTTGAAGAACAGGATCTCCGGAGGGAGCAGTACTTC.

The chain carries TRBV20-1 and TRBJ2-5; 11 bases fit TRBD2. The CDR3 runs to 16 residues. Trimming at V came to 6 bases and at J to 2 bases, leaving 11 bases not matched to a gene. Germline V gives CDR1 DFQATT, CDR2 SNEGSKA (reference sequence). CDR3 in amino acids: CSASGLAERGQETQYF. The DNA for the CDR3 is TGCAGTGCGTCGGGACTAGCGGAGAGGGGGCAAGAGACCCAGTACTTC.

This clonotype has only a few counts. This sequence joins TRBV7-2 and TRBJ2-1; 8 nucleotides align to TRBD2. V gave up 5 bases and J gave up 8 bases; unmatched junction bases: 11. Germline CDR1 SGHTA, CDR2 FQGNSA. The CDR3 has 15 residues. The CDR3 protein is CASSPSIRGGDEQFF. The CDR3 DNA reads TGTGCCAGCAGCCCCAGTATCCGGGGGGGGGATGAGCAGTTCTTC.

This clonotype appeared a few times. This chain links TRBV20-1 with TRBJ2-6, with 8 nucleotides matching TRBD1. Germline values: CDR1 DFQATT, CDR2 SNEGSKA (reference sequence). V was clipped by 3 bases and J by 1 base; unmatched bases: 8. The CDR3 runs to 17 residues. CDR3 nucleotides: TGCAGTGCTAGGCCGATCAGGGGGCGGTCTGGGGCCAACGTCCTGACTTTC. Residues: CSARPIRGRSGANVLTF.

This clonotype was detected a few times. The J gene is TRBJ2-1, the V gene TRBV7-6, with D possibly TRBD1 on 5 matching bases. CDR1 is SGHVS and CDR2 is FNYEAQ in the germline V gene. The V and J ends lost 5 bases and 1 base respectively, with 12 bases between them. This CDR3 region has 15 residues. CDR3 residues: CASSPRQKSYNEQFF. The CDR3, as DNA: TGTGCCAGCAGCCCGAGACAGAAATCCTACAATGAGCAGTTCTTC.

The table lists this clonotype with a few counts. The V call is TRBV12-3 or TRBV12-4, the J call TRBJ1-4; possibly TRBD1 for D (5 bases). V lost 3 bases and J lost 4, with 12 bases in between. The CDR3 has 15 residues. CDR3 amino acids: CASSFVGEGNEKLFF. As DNA, the CDR3 is TGTGCCAGCAGTTTCGTGGGGGAGGGTAATGAAAAACTGTTTTTT.

This clonotype was picked up many times. This rearrangement joins TRBV7-8 to TRBJ2-7, with 9 bases matching TRBD1. Germline values: CDR1 SGHVS, CDR2 FQNEAQ. CDR3 length: 16 residues. After removal of 0 bases from V and 3 bases from J, the junction contained 6 bases not matched to a gene. CDR3 amino acids: CASSLALETGGYEQYF. The CDR3 DNA reads as TGTGCCAGCAGCTTAGCGCTGGAGACAGGGGGCTACGAGCAGTACTTC. Filled out from reference TRBV7-8 and TRBJ2-7, the complete variable domain reads GAGVSQSPRYKVAKRGQDVALRCDPISGHVSLFWYQQALGQGPEFLTYFQNEAQLDKSGLPSDRFFAERPEGSVSTLKIQRTQQEDSAVYLCASSLALETGGYEQYFGPGTRLTVT.

The chain joins TRBV10-3 to TRBJ2-5; D call uncertain. V dropped 2 bases and J dropped 5 bases, with 12 bases sitting between them. The CDR3 length is 14 residues. Germline CDR1 ENHRY, CDR2 SYGVKD. CDR3 nucleotide sequence: TGTGCCATCAGTGAGCGGCCGCCCGGTGAGACCCAGTACTTC. It specifies CAISERPPGETQYF.

In this sample, this clonotype turned up a few times. V gene TRBV6-5 combines with J gene TRBJ2-1; D remains unclear. Per the germline V gene, CDR1 is MNHEY and CDR2 is SVGAGI. Trimming stripped 2 bases from V and 2 bases from J, with 4 bases between. This CDR3 comprises 13 residues. CDR3 in DNA: TGTGCCAGCAGTTACGGCACCTACAATGAGCAGTTCTTC. Its protein product is CASSYGTYNEQFF.

This clonotype was observed many times. The rearrangement links TRBV6-5 to TRBJ2-5, with 9 nucleotides matching TRBD1. J gave up 4 bases and V 6 bases, and 9 bases lay outside the gene matches. Germline CDR1 MNHEY, CDR2 SVGAGI. CDR3 size: 15 residues. The DNA for the CDR3 is TGTGCCAGCAGACCTGGGACAGGGCCGTTAGAGACCCAGTACTTC. Protein: CASRPGTGPLETQYF.

The J gene is TRBJ2-3, the V gene TRBV12-5; D unresolved. V dropped 5 bases and J dropped 4 bases, with 4 bases sitting between them. Germline lookup yields CDR1 LGHNT and CDR2 FRNRAP. The CDR3 is 11 residues long. DNA of the CDR3: TGTGCTAGTGGTGTGCCAGATACGCAGTATTTT. Encoded protein: CASGVPDTQYF.

The chain links TRBV5-1 to TRBJ2-1; the match to TRBD2 covers 12 bases. From germline, CDR1 is SGHRS and CDR2 YFSETQ. Trimming at V came to 4 bases and at J to 0 bases, leaving 11 bases not matched to a gene. CDR3 length: 19 residues. CDR3 in DNA: TGCGCCAGCAGCCCTCCGATGACTAGCGGGGGAACCTCCTACAATGAGCAGTTCTTC. This codes for CASSPPMTSGGTSYNEQFF. Together with reference TRBV5-1 and TRBJ2-1, the CDR3 gives the full variable domain: KAGVTQTPRYLIKTRGQQVTLSCSPISGHRSVSWYQQTPGQGLQFLFEYFSETQRNKGNFPGRFSGRQFSNSRSEMNVSTLELGDSALYLCASSPPMTSGGTSYNEQFFGPGTRLTVL.

This chain uses TRBV10-3 with TRBJ1-2, with 9 positions matching TRBD1. The CDR3 is 14 residues long. Unmatched junction bases numbered 12, after V lost 2 bases and J lost 14 bases. Germline values: CDR1 ENHRY, CDR2 SYGVKD. The CDR3 DNA follows: TGTGCCATCAGTGAGGATACCGGGACAGGGCTTCGAACCTTC. Protein product: CAISEDTGTGLRTF.

The chain links TRBV7-8 to TRBJ2-7, with D perhaps matching TRBD1 (5 bases). Germline V gives CDR1 SGHVS, CDR2 FQNEAQ. V was trimmed by 2 bases and J by 5 bases, leaving 10 bases between them. The CDR3 spans 13 residues. The CDR3 here is CASSLRQGDEQYV. Written as DNA, the CDR3 is TGTGCCAGCAGCTTACGGCAGGGCGACGAGCAGTACGTC.

The sample holds a few counts of this clonotype. The genes are TRBV5-1 and TRBJ2-5; D gene uncertain. Trimming pared 2 bases from V and 0 bases from J, leaving 11 bases between. Germline V gives CDR1 SGHRS, CDR2 YFSETQ. This CDR3 comprises 15 residues. The chain's CDR3 is CASSLTAPYQETQYF. In nucleotides, the CDR3 is TGCGCCAGCAGCTTAACAGCTCCTTACCAAGAGACCCAGTACTTC.

This clonotype was counted between two and nine times. The chain is built from TRBV5-1 and TRBJ2-1; a weak D match, TRBD2 (7 bases). Germline V gene sequence: CDR1 SGHRS, CDR2 YFSETQ. Trimming stripped 4 bases from V and 6 bases from J, with 14 bases between. The CDR3 is 14 amino acids. CDR3 nucleotides: TGCGCCAGCAGCCGCGGGGGCGTCGGCAATGAGCAGTTCTTC. It is translated as CASSRGGVGNEQFF. The entire variable domain, with the rest obtained from reference TRBV5-1 and TRBJ2-1, is as follows: KAGVTQTPRYLIKTRGQQVTLSCSPISGHRSVSWYQQTPGQGLQFLFEYFSETQRNKGNFPGRFSGRQFSNSRSEMNVSTLELGDSALYLCASSRGGVGNEQFFGPGTRLTVL.